This T cell receptor beta chain derives from a study of chemoradiotherapy in HPV16-positive cancers. V dropped 2 bases and J dropped 0; count of bases not matched to a gene: 5. The CDR3 is 18 residues long. The protocol was immunoSEQ multiplex PCR, while the TCRdb copy is restricted to in-frame clones and leaves out a portion. The sample has 9,500 to 15,000 clones, around nine tenths seen once. The source material was blood, sampled from a patient who underwent chemoradiotherapy. The receptor comes from a human donor with HPV-associated anogenital cancer. The genes are TRBV23-1 and TRBJ2-6; 9 bases align to TRBD1. TRBV23-1 falls under the ORF class, with uncertain function. The CDR3 loop is CASSQTGTGTSGANVLTF. DNA of the CDR3: TGCGCCAGCAGTCAAACCGGGACAGGGACCTCTGGGGCCAACGTCCTGACTTTC.